This TCR beta chain was retrieved from a study of early stage breast cancer tumors. Study-wide background: Roughly 10-fold was the mean read coverage per sample.

CDR3 size: 16 residues. In germline, CDR1 is MDHEN, CDR2 SYDVKM. The V segment lost 3 bases and the J segment 6 bases; nucleotides outside the gene matches: 5. Using immunoSEQ multiplex PCR, the repertoire was profiled, and TCRdb retains in-frame clones only, with some absent. Among fewer than 90,000 clones listed, approximately 79% were seen once. V and J are TRBV28 and TRBJ2-3, with 14 bases aligning to TRBD2. This TCR derives from a person between 55 and 69 years old with breast cancer. Sequenced: blood. In DNA, the CDR3 is TGTGCCAGCAGTTTCGGACTAGCGGGGGGAGAGGATACGCAGTATTTT. This gives the protein CASSFGLAGGEDTQYF.